This T cell receptor (beta chain) stems from a study of blood T cell repertoires in COVID-19. Background on the study: The samples span acute and convalescent COVID-19 from the United States, Italy and Spain. T cells, B-cell-depleted T cells, or PBMCs supplied cDNA or gDNA.

As originally analysed: Amplification with reference gene primers provided the estimates of nucleated cell counts. Method: immunoSEQ multiplex PCR; TCRdb's copy keeps in-frame clones and lacks some. Clonal size and the V and J genes are those of that table, whereas D and trimming came from the DNA. This sample has 150,000 to 200,000 clones, with 70% to 85% found just once. V lost 2 bases, J lost 9 bases, and 5 bases lay in between. The germline gives CDR1 SQVTM, CDR2 ANQGSEA. The CDR3 covers 10 residues. As regards this clone: Other DNA sequences in the same sample also yield this CDR3.

This rearrangement joins TRBV29-1 to TRBJ2-1; possible D gene TRBD1, 5 bases. The receptor's source is a man between 45 and 60 years old who had recovered from COVID-19. The sequenced sample consisted of peripheral blood. The CDR3 DNA is TGCAGCGTTGAAACAGGTGAGCAGTTCTTC. It codes for CSVETGEQFF.